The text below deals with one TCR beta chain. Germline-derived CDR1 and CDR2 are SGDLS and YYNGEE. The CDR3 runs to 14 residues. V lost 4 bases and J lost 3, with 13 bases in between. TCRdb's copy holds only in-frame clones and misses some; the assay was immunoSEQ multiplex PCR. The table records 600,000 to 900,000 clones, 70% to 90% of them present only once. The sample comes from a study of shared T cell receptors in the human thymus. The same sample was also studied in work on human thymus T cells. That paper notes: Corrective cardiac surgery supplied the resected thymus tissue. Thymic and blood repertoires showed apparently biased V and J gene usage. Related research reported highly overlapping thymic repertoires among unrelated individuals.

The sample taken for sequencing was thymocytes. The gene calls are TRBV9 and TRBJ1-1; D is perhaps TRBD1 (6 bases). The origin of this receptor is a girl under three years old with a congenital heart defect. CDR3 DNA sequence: TGTGCCAGCAGCCCGTGGACAGAGGACACTGAAGCTTTCTTT. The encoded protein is CASSPWTEDTEAFF.